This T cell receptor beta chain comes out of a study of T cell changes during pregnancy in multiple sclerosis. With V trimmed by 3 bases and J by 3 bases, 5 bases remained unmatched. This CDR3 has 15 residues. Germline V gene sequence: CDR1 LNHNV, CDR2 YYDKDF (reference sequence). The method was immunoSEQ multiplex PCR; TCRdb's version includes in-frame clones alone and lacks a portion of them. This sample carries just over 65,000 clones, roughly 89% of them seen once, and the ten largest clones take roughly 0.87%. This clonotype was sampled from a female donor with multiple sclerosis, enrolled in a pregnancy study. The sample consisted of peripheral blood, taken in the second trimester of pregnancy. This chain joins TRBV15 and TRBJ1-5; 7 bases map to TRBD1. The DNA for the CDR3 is TGTGCCACCAGCAGGAGGGGACAGCCCAATCAGCCCCAGCATTTT. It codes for CATSRRGQPNQPQHF.